What follows is one TCR beta chain and its context. These data come from a study of neoadjuvant anti-PD-1 for oral cavity cancer. Measured with immunoSEQ multiplex PCR; TCRdb has only the in-frame clones, and not every one. The table has over 8,500 clones, around 63% seen once. The TCR sequence derives from a person aged 35-79 years with oral cavity squamous cell carcinoma. This specimen was tumor tissue, taken before nivolumab (anti-PD-1) treatment.

CDR3 DNA sequence: TGTGCCAGCAGCGACCCCCCGGGGGGCGGGACCACCGGGGGGTCCTACAATGAGCAGTTCTTC. It encodes CASSDPPGGGTTGGSYNEQFF. The V and J genes are TRBV9 and TRBJ2-1, with D tentatively TRBD2 (7 bases). The length of the CDR3 is 21 residues. Germline-derived CDR1 and CDR2 are SGDLS and YYNGEE. Trimming pared 3 bases from V and 1 base from J, leaving 29 bases between. The variable domain in full, with the rest retrieved from reference TRBV9 and TRBJ2-1, is DSGVTQTPKHLITATGQRVTLRCSPRSGDLSVYWYQQSLDQGLQFLIQYYNGEERAKGNILERFSAQQFPDLHSELNLSSLELGDSALYFCASSDPPGGGTTGGSYNEQFFGPGTRLTVL.